The 28 T cell receptor beta chains listed next were all sequenced from one sample in a study of OX40 agonist ivuxolimab in advanced cancers. Measured with immunoSEQ multiplex PCR; TCRdb has only the in-frame clones, and not every one. This sample yields 20,000 to 25,000 clones, of which about 86% are seen a single time; around 25% belongs to the top ten. This specimen was CD4+ or CD8+ T cells sorted from blood, taken in a trial of the OX40 agonist ivuxolimab. The receptor source for this set is an adult with an advanced solid tumor such as melanoma, head and neck, liver or kidney cancer.

The chain recombines TRBV6-1 with TRBJ2-1, with TRBD1 matching 11 bases. V dropped 4 bases and J dropped 3; count of bases not matched to a gene: 2. Germline V CDR1 and CDR2: MNHNS, SASEGT. This CDR3 contains 15 residues. CDR3 coding DNA: TGTGCCAGCAGTGCGGACAGGGGGCTCTACAATGAGCAGTTCTTC. Protein product: CASSADRGLYNEQFF.

The J gene is TRBJ1-1, the V gene TRBV7-9; the D gene is possibly TRBD1 (6 bases). With 7 bases removed from V and 0 bases from J, the gap between germline ends came to 18 bases. The CDR3 is 16 residues long. In germline, CDR1 is SEHNR, CDR2 FQNEAQ (reference sequence). CDR3 loop: CASTPHDQGLNTEAFF. The CDR3 coding sequence is TGTGCCAGCACCCCGCACGATCAGGGGTTGAACACTGAAGCTTTCTTT.

The V gene is TRBV4-3, the J gene TRBJ2-3; D gene uncertain. CDR3 length: 15 amino acids. The ends were cut back, 3 bases at V and 3 bases at J, with 13 bases in the middle. From germline, CDR1 is LGHNA and CDR2 YSLEER. CDR3 amino acids: CASSHIRSKTDTQYF. For the CDR3, the DNA is TGCGCCAGCAGCCATATTAGGTCGAAGACAGATACGCAGTATTTT.

The chain couples TRBV11-2 to TRBJ2-7; D unresolved. This CDR3 region has 11 residues. Germline V gene lookup returns CDR1 SGHAT and CDR2 FQNNGV. Trimming pared 0 bases from V and 5 bases from J, leaving 2 bases between. The CDR3 DNA sequence: TGTGCCAGCAGCTTAGAGGACGAGCAGTACTTC. It is translated as CASSLEDEQYF.

In nucleotides, the CDR3 is TGCGCCTCCCAAGGGGATGACGAGCAGTACTTC. It specifies CASQGDDEQYF. The rearrangement joins TRBV5-1 to TRBJ2-7; possible D gene TRBD1, 5 bases. This CDR3 has 11 amino acids. The V gene's germline CDR1 is SGHRS and CDR2 YFSETQ. The germline V and J ends were trimmed by 10 bases and 5 bases, with 13 bases remaining between them.

This chain links TRBV4-3 with TRBJ1-1; 8 bases are shared with TRBD1. V dropped 0 bases and J dropped 5; count of bases not matched to a gene: 2. CDR3 length equals 14 residues. CDR1 and CDR2 from the germline V gene are LGHNA and YSLEER. CDR3 residues: CASSQDRGRTEAFF. The CDR3 coding sequence is TGCGCCAGCAGCCAAGACAGGGGGCGGACTGAAGCTTTCTTT.

The chain joins TRBV15 to TRBJ2-7; perhaps TRBD2 as D (7 bases). The CDR3 loop spans 19 amino acids. Per the germline V gene, CDR1 is LNHNV and CDR2 is YYDKDF (reference sequence). V was pared by 0 bases and J by 3 bases, with 24 bases between. In DNA, the CDR3 is TGTGCCACCAGCAGAGATCCAAGTGGGGGGGCCCTGACCTTCTACGAGCAGTACTTC. Translation: CATSRDPSGGALTFYEQYF.

The chain uses TRBV9 and TRBJ2-7; D may correspond to TRBD1 or TRBD2 (5 bases each). With 3 bases removed from V and 0 bases from J, the gap between germline ends came to 16 bases. The CDR3 loop spans 16 amino acids. The germline CDR1 and CDR2 sequences are SGDLS and YYNGEE. In DNA form, the CDR3 reads TGTGCCAGCAGCGCCAACGAAAAGGGGAGCTCCTACGAGCAGTACTTC. It yields the protein CASSANEKGSSYEQYF.

The chain's CDR3 is CASSPPGQGYEKLFF. As DNA, the CDR3 is TGTGCCAGCAGCCCCCCGGGACAGGGTTACGAAAAACTGTTTTTT. This rearrangement joins TRBV13 to TRBJ1-4; 9 positions agree with TRBD1. This CDR3 spans 15 amino acids. Germline-derived CDR1 and CDR2 are PRHDT and FYEKMQ (reference sequence). Trimming cost V 5 bases and J 8 bases; bases outside gene matches: 9.

The chain links TRBV6-5 to TRBJ2-5; 10 nucleotides line up with TRBD1. The CDR3 runs 15 residues. The trim removed 5 bases at V and 5 bases at J, leaving 8 bases unmatched. Germline lookup yields CDR1 MNHEY and CDR2 SVGAGI. CDR3: CASSPRTGGRETQYF. The DNA for the CDR3 is TGTGCCAGCAGTCCTCGGACAGGGGGGCGGGAGACCCAGTACTTC.

The rearrangement links TRBV7-9 to TRBJ1-1; 11 bases align to TRBD1. V shed 10 bases, J shed 7 bases, and the junction held 5 bases outside the gene matches. This CDR3 region has 12 residues. CDR1 is SEHNR and CDR2 is FQNEAQ in the germline V gene (reference sequence). CDR3 bases: TGTGCCACCCCGGGACAGGGGGTTGAAGCTTTCTTT. As protein: CATPGQGVEAFF.

The J gene is TRBJ2-7, the V gene TRBV7-8, with TRBD1 identical over 7 bases. The CDR3 runs to 14 residues. The junction had 13 bases not matched to a gene; V was cut back by 8 bases and J by 6 bases. CDR1 SGHVS and CDR2 FQNEAQ come from the germline V gene. The CDR3 coding sequence is TGTGCCAGCTCTCTTAGGGGGACAGCCTTCGAGCAGTACTTC. It is translated as CASSLRGTAFEQYF.

The chain joins TRBV19 to TRBJ1-5; D not resolved. This CDR3 spans 14 amino acids. Germline assignment: CDR1 LNHDA and CDR2 SQIVND (reference sequence). The V gene lost 0 bases and the J gene lost 12 bases, with 15 bases spanning the gap. CDR3 DNA sequence: TGTGCCAGTAGTATAGACCACCGGGCCCGGAACCAGCATTTT. As protein: CASSIDHRARNQHF.

The chain recombines TRBV9 with TRBJ2-2; 9 bases are a match to TRBD1. The ends lost 3 bases at V and 7 bases at J; junction bases unmatched: 13. Germline-derived CDR1 and CDR2 are SGDLS and YYNGEE. This CDR3 contains 17 residues. CDR3 residues: CASSGHRGQNQIGELFF. The CDR3 DNA reads TGTGCCAGCAGCGGCCACAGGGGGCAGAATCAAATCGGGGAGCTGTTTTTT.

By proportion, this clone is medium-sized. V gene TRBV6-1 combines with J gene TRBJ2-1, with D perhaps being TRBD1 or TRBD2 (6 bases each). Germline V gives CDR1 MNHNS, CDR2 SASEGT. The CDR3 sequence is 14 residues long. Between the trimmed V and J ends, which lost 7 bases and 5 bases, there was a span of 15 bases. The CDR3 is CASITGWGDNEQFF. Here the CDR3 DNA reads TGTGCCAGCATCACAGGGTGGGGGGACAATGAGCAGTTCTTC.

The rearrangement joins TRBV28 to TRBJ2-7, with 9 positions matching TRBD1. The germline V gene encodes CDR1 MDHEN and CDR2 SYDVKM. The CDR3 sequence is 13 residues long. The junction had 7 bases not matched to a gene; V was cut back by 8 bases and J by 5 bases. CDR3 DNA: TGTGCCAGCGCGGGACAGGGTGTGAACGAGCAGTACTTC. Translated: CASAGQGVNEQYF. The whole variable domain, remainder taken from reference TRBV28 and TRBJ2-7, is DVKVTQSSRYLVKRTGEKVFLECVQDMDHENMFWYRQDPGLGLRLIYFSYDVKMKEKGDIPEGYSVSREKKERFSLILESASTNQTSMYLCASAGQGVNEQYFGPGTRLTVT.

This sequence joins TRBV29-1 and TRBJ2-7; D may be TRBD2 (6 bases). This CDR3 has 17 amino acids. The ends were cut back, 2 bases at V and 4 bases at J, with 24 bases in the middle. Germline V CDR1 and CDR2: SQVTM, ANQGSEA. The CDR3 spells CSVETAFGEVWGYEQYF. For the CDR3, the DNA is TGCAGCGTTGAAACTGCTTTTGGGGAGGTATGGGGGTACGAGCAGTACTTC.

The chain uses TRBV6-1 and TRBJ2-1; the match to TRBD1 covers 9 bases. Germline assignment: CDR1 MNHNS and CDR2 SASEGT. V dropped 6 bases and J dropped 6; count of bases not matched to a gene: 9. This CDR3 comprises 15 residues. The CDR3 DNA reads TGTGCCAGCAGCGACTCGGGGACAGGGTTCAATGAGCAGTTCTTC. It translates to CASSDSGTGFNEQFF.

The V gene is TRBV6-1, the J gene TRBJ2-3; D might be TRBD1 (6 bases). This CDR3 comprises 18 residues. Trimming removed 2 bases from V and 1 base from J, with 19 bases in between. Per the germline V gene, CDR1 is MNHNS and CDR2 is SASEGT. The DNA for the CDR3 is TGTGCCAGCAGTGAATATTTAGGGACAAGTGGGGGCACAGATACGCAGTATTTT. Its translation is CASSEYLGTSGGTDTQYF.

The V gene is TRBV4-2, the J gene TRBJ2-7; D is unresolved. V was pared by 0 bases and J by 7 bases, with 13 bases between. The germline V gene has CDR1 LGHNA and CDR2 YNFKEQ. The length of the CDR3 is 14 residues. The CDR3 is CASSQDLEFREQYF. In DNA, the CDR3 is TGTGCCAGCAGCCAAGATCTCGAGTTCCGTGAGCAGTACTTC.

V gene TRBV19 combines with J gene TRBJ1-1, with a weak D call TRBD1 (6 bases). The CDR3 is 11 amino acids. From germline, CDR1 is LNHDA and CDR2 SQIVND (reference sequence). The V and J ends lost 11 bases and 7 bases respectively, with 14 bases between them. Here the CDR3 reads CAASQGFEAFF. CDR3 DNA: TGTGCCGCCTCACAGGGATTTGAAGCTTTCTTT. The whole variable domain, filled in from reference TRBV19 and TRBJ1-1, reads DGGITQSPKYLFRKEGQNVTLSCEQNLNHDAMYWYRQDPGQGLRLIYYSQIVNDFQKGDIAEGYSVSREKKESFPLTVTSAQKNPTAFYLCAASQGFEAFFGQGTRLTVV.

The chain carries TRBV11-2 and TRBJ2-3; 9 positions match TRBD1. V shed 5 bases and J 2 bases; nucleotides not matched to a gene: 8. The CDR3 contains 16 residues. Germline CDR1 and CDR2: SGHAT and FQNNGV. Here the CDR3 reads CASSRRGTGITDTQYF. CDR3 nucleotides: TGTGCCAGCAGCCGACGAGGGACAGGGATCACAGATACGCAGTATTTT. The entire variable domain, with the rest obtained from reference TRBV11-2 and TRBJ2-3, is as follows: EAGVAQSPRYKIIEKRQSVAFWCNPISGHATLYWYQQILGQGPKLLIQFQNNGVVDDSQLPKDRFSAERLKGVDSTLKIQPAKLEDSAVYLCASSRRGTGITDTQYFGPGTRLTVL.

CDR3 loop: CASNPGTADYEQYF. Written as DNA, the CDR3 is TGTGCCAGCAACCCCGGGACTGCAGACTACGAGCAGTACTTC. This chain links TRBV11-2 with TRBJ2-7; a weak D match, TRBD2 (6 bases). The CDR3 has 14 amino acids. The germline CDR1 and CDR2 sequences are SGHAT and FQNNGV. With 7 bases removed from V and 3 bases from J, the gap between germline ends came to 16 bases. Looking up the rest from reference TRBV11-2 and TRBJ2-7 gives the full variable domain: EAGVAQSPRYKIIEKRQSVAFWCNPISGHATLYWYQQILGQGPKLLIQFQNNGVVDDSQLPKDRFSAERLKGVDSTLKIQPAKLEDSAVYLCASNPGTADYEQYFGPGTRLTVT.

The V gene is TRBV5-6, the J gene TRBJ1-1, with D hard to call. This CDR3 comprises 13 residues. Germline-derived CDR1 and CDR2 are SGHDT and YYEEEE. Trimming removed 7 bases from V and 2 bases from J, with 12 bases in between. The CDR3 reads CASSMTDNTEAFF. As DNA, the CDR3 is TGTGCCAGCTCTATGACCGACAACACTGAAGCTTTCTTT.

This clone was recorded only once. The chain uses TRBV27 and TRBJ2-3; D unclear. This CDR3 has 18 residues. The ends were cut back, 5 bases at V and 2 bases at J, with 23 bases in the middle. Germline CDR1 and CDR2: MNHEY and SMNVEV (reference sequence). The CDR3 reads CASSPTQVPIEITDTQYF. In DNA, the CDR3 is TGTGCCAGCAGTCCAACACAAGTCCCAATAGAGATCACAGATACGCAGTATTTT.

The chain has TRBV29-1 and TRBJ1-1, with TRBD1 matching 7 bases. The germline gives CDR1 SQVTM, CDR2 ANQGSEA. The CDR3 has 17 residues. Losses at the gene ends were 5 bases for V and 1 base for J; bases not matched to a gene: 16. The CDR3 protein is CSVSPPPDRPTNTEAFF. The CDR3 DNA reads as TGCAGCGTTTCTCCCCCCCCGGACAGGCCCACGAACACTGAAGCTTTCTTT.

This chain connects TRBV2 to TRBJ2-3; the D gene is possibly TRBD2 (6 bases). The CDR3 runs to 15 residues. The germline gives CDR1 SNHLY, CDR2 FYNNEI. V gave up 1 base and J gave up 2 bases, with 10 bases separating them. CDR3 DNA sequence: TGTGCCAGCAGTGAAGAGTGGGGGGACACAGATACGCAGTATTTT. It translates to CASSEEWGDTDTQYF.

Remarks on this clone: The same CDR3 can be traced to other DNA sequences in this sample. This chain connects TRBV16 to TRBJ2-3; the D call may be TRBD1 or TRBD2 (6 bases each). The CDR3 length is 16 residues. The V end lost 2 bases, the J end lost 2 bases, and 14 bases lay between the germline ends. From germline, CDR1 is KGHSY and CDR2 FQNENV. The DNA for the CDR3 is TGTGCCAGCAGCCAAGTAGGAGGGGGGTCCACAGATACGCAGTATTTT. It codes for CASSQVGGGSTDTQYF.